The 27 T cell receptor beta chains in this list originate from one sample, sequenced in a study of cytomegalovirus exposure and HLA in healthy donors. The PCR had 60 Vbeta and 13 Jbeta primers. Using immunoSEQ multiplex PCR, the repertoire was profiled, and TCRdb retains in-frame clones only, with some absent. The repertoire consists of roughly 150,000 clones, with around 73% occurring once and the leading ten covering 1.4%. The sequenced sample consisted of PBMCs. The receptors stem from a male donor in good health and CMV-seronegative.

V gene TRBV10-3 combines with J gene TRBJ2-1; D unclear. Germline lookup yields CDR1 ENHRY and CDR2 SYGVKD. The CDR3 is made up of 13 amino acids. The ends were cut back, 3 bases at V and 8 bases at J, with 11 bases in the middle. The DNA for the CDR3 is TGTGCCATCAGTGAATCGAGTTTGGATGAGCAGTTCTTC. Its translation is CAISESSLDEQFF.

This clone was observed a handful of times. The rearrangement uses TRBV5-1 and TRBJ1-4; the D gene is possibly TRBD1 (5 bases). V lost 4 bases, J lost 5 bases, and 12 bases lay in between. The germline V gene encodes CDR1 SGHRS and CDR2 YFSETQ. This CDR3 has 14 residues. Here the CDR3 reads CASSPGLLNEKLFF. The CDR3, as DNA: TGCGCCAGCAGCCCGGGACTCCTGAATGAAAAACTGTTTTTT. Complete variable domain (other parts from reference TRBV5-1 and TRBJ1-4): KAGVTQTPRYLIKTRGQQVTLSCSPISGHRSVSWYQQTPGQGLQFLFEYFSETQRNKGNFPGRFSGRQFSNSRSEMNVSTLELGDSALYLCASSPGLLNEKLFFGSGTQLSVL.

This clone was picked up a small number of times. The gene calls are TRBV6-6 and TRBJ2-7, with 7 bases aligning to TRBD2. Trimming removed 0 bases from V and 5 bases from J; junction bases left unmatched: 4. CDR3 length: 14 amino acids. CDR1 and CDR2 from the germline V gene are MNHNY and SVGAGI (reference sequence). The DNA of the CDR3 is TGTGCCAGCAGTTACTCAAGCGGGACCGACGAGCAGTACTTC. Translating gives CASSYSSGTDEQYF.

Concerning this clone: Distinct nucleotide sequences in the sample also encode this CDR3. The V and J genes are TRBV7-8 and TRBJ1-4; TRBD1 matches at 7 bases. This CDR3 contains 17 residues. Trimming at V came to 4 bases and at J to 2 bases, leaving 10 bases not matched to a gene. Germline V gene lookup returns CDR1 SGHVS and CDR2 FQNEAQ. The chain's CDR3 is CASSSLILQGTNEKLFF. DNA of the CDR3: TGTGCCAGCAGCTCTCTAATATTACAGGGGACTAATGAAAAACTGTTTTTT. Drawing the rest from reference TRBV7-8 and TRBJ1-4, the complete variable domain is GAGVSQSPRYKVAKRGQDVALRCDPISGHVSLFWYQQALGQGPEFLTYFQNEAQLDKSGLPSDRFFAERPEGSVSTLKIQRTQQEDSAVYLCASSSLILQGTNEKLFFGSGTQLSVL.

In DNA form, the CDR3 reads TGTGCCAGCAGTTACGGACAGGGAGCTTCACCCCTCCACTTT. Translating gives CASSYGQGASPLHF. V gene TRBV7-9 combines with J gene TRBJ1-6; 8 bases fit TRBD1. Germline V gives CDR1 SEHNR, CDR2 FQNEAQ (reference sequence). The junction had 7 bases not matched to a gene; V was cut back by 6 bases and J by 9 bases. This CDR3 has 14 amino acids.

The chain uses TRBV7-3 and TRBJ2-5, with 9 bases that match TRBD1. CDR1 SGHTA and CDR2 FQGTGA come from the germline V gene. The CDR3 length is 15 residues. Unmatched junction bases numbered 3, after V lost 2 bases and J lost 2 bases. The CDR3 DNA is TGTGCCAGCAGCTTACGGACAGGGGTTCAAGAGACCCAGTACTTC. It specifies CASSLRTGVQETQYF.

CDR3 sequence: CASWIGAGGDNEQFF. The CDR3 region has the DNA TGTGCCAGCTGGATTGGGGCGGGGGGTGACAATGAGCAGTTCTTC. The chain employs TRBV6-5 and TRBJ2-1; 8 nucleotides agree with TRBD2. This CDR3 contains 15 residues. V lost 8 bases to trimming and J lost 5 bases; unmatched junction nucleotides: 11. Germline V lookup: CDR1 MNHEY, CDR2 SVGAGI.

This clone was recorded once. The chain employs TRBV6-5 and TRBJ2-1, with 7 bases aligning to TRBD2. Germline V gives CDR1 MNHEY, CDR2 SVGAGI. V shed 4 bases and J 2 bases; nucleotides not matched to a gene: 8. The CDR3 is made up of 16 amino acids. CDR3: CASSLGLLVPYNEQFF. CDR3 DNA: TGTGCCAGCAGTTTGGGACTACTCGTCCCCTACAATGAGCAGTTCTTC.

The V call is TRBV27, the J call TRBJ2-3, with D maybe TRBD1 (7 bases). CDR3 length: 14 residues. The V gene's germline CDR1 is MNHEY and CDR2 SMNVEV (reference sequence). V was cut by 8 bases and J by 6 bases, with 18 bases left in between. CDR3 protein: CASRTGQRADTQYF. The CDR3 DNA reads as TGTGCCAGCCGCACGGGACAGCGGGCGGATACGCAGTATTTT.

The chain has TRBV30 and TRBJ2-7; 10 bases match TRBD2. V was pared by 6 bases and J by 1 base, with 9 bases of the junction left unmatched. The V gene's germline CDR1 is GTSNPN and CDR2 SVGIG (reference sequence). CDR3 length: 15 amino acids. The CDR3 DNA sequence: TGTGCCTGTGCCGCCGGGACTAGCGTTTCCTACGAGCAGTACTTC. Its translation: CACAAGTSVSYEQYF.

The chain combines TRBV21-1 with TRBJ1-1; the table names TRBD1, a call not compared with the DNA. TRBV21-1 has pseudogene status. The CDR3 is 15 amino acids. The CDR3 reads CASSNEQGRVTEAFF. CDR3 DNA: TGTGCCAGCAGCAACGAACAGGGAAGGGTCACTGAAGCTTTCTTT.

The V gene is TRBV7-9, the J gene TRBJ2-7, with 7 bases lining up with TRBD1. Trimming cost V 5 bases and J 7 bases; bases outside gene matches: 5. Germline CDR1 reads SEHNR; CDR2 reads FQNEAQ (reference sequence). This CDR3 is 12 amino acids long. The CDR3 protein is CASSPGDSEQYF. DNA of the CDR3: TGTGCCAGCAGCCCAGGGGACAGTGAGCAGTACTTC.

The rearrangement joins TRBV5-1 to TRBJ1-5, with a weak D call TRBD1 (6 bases). Trimming took off 1 base at V and 5 bases at J, with 13 bases between the two ends. CDR3 length equals 15 residues. Per germline, CDR1 SGHRS and CDR2 YFSETQ. CDR3 protein: CASSLTGSTDQPQHF. Here the CDR3 DNA reads TGCGCCAGCAGCTTGACAGGGAGTACGGATCAGCCCCAGCATTTT.

This chain connects TRBV5-4 to TRBJ1-3; D may be TRBD1 (5 bases). CDR3 length: 16 amino acids. Germline lookup yields CDR1 SGHNT and CDR2 YYREEE (reference sequence). The ends were cut back, 0 bases at V and 4 bases at J, with 14 bases in the middle. This CDR3 reads CASSLGGSGSGNTIYF. In nucleotides, the CDR3 is TGTGCCAGCAGCTTGGGAGGCTCAGGGTCGGGAAACACCATATATTTT.

This chain joins TRBV28 and TRBJ1-4, with 8 bases that match TRBD1. V lost 6 bases to trimming and J lost 1 base; unmatched junction nucleotides: 7. Per germline, CDR1 MDHEN and CDR2 SYDVKM. The CDR3 loop spans 16 amino acids. The CDR3 reads CASRSWTGKTNEKLFF. CDR3 nucleotides: TGTGCCAGCAGATCATGGACAGGGAAAACTAATGAAAAACTGTTTTTT.

This rearrangement joins TRBV7-2 to TRBJ1-5; tentatively, D is TRBD1 (5 bases). V was pared by 5 bases and J by 4 bases, with 12 bases between. Germline V CDR1 and CDR2: SGHTA, FQGNSA. The CDR3 totals 14 residues. CDR3 amino acids: CASSLRGTNQPQHF. CDR3 nucleotides: TGTGCCAGCAGCCTACGGGGGACTAATCAGCCCCAGCATTTT.

As for this clone: A much larger clone lies one base from this, so it may be a read error. Other DNA sequences from this sample encode an identical CDR3 as well. This chain joins TRBV6-6 and TRBJ2-7; TRBD1 matches at 10 bases. CDR1 and CDR2 from the germline V gene are MNHNY and SVGAGI (reference sequence). V was pared by 0 bases and J by 4 bases, with 0 bases of the junction left unmatched. The CDR3 extends over 14 amino acids. CDR3 nucleotides: TGTGCCAGCAGTTACTCGGGACAGGGGTACGAGCAGTACTTC. Translation gives CASSYSGQGYEQYF.

The rearrangement links TRBV11-2 to TRBJ2-1, with D unresolved. Germline V gene data show CDR1 as SGHAT and CDR2 as FQNNGV. This CDR3 has 14 amino acids. The V and J ends lost 2 bases and 3 bases respectively, with 8 bases between them. The CDR3 coding sequence is TGTGCCAGCAGCTTAAGATCCGGCTACAATGAGCAGTTCTTC. This encodes CASSLRSGYNEQFF.

V and J are TRBV5-1 and TRBJ2-2, with D tentatively TRBD2 (6 bases). Trimming left V 2 bases short and J 4 bases short, with 12 bases between. The germline gives CDR1 SGHRS, CDR2 YFSETQ. The CDR3 loop spans 15 amino acids. In nucleotides, the CDR3 is TGCGCCAGCAGCTTTGGGGGGTCCCGCACCGGGGAGCTGTTTTTT. As protein: CASSFGGSRTGELFF.

This chain links TRBV11-2 with TRBJ2-7; the match to TRBD1 covers 7 bases. In germline, CDR1 is SGHAT, CDR2 FQNNGV. The J segment lost 0 bases and the V segment lost 5 bases, leaving 4 bases of the junction unmatched. The CDR3 sequence is 14 residues long. CDR3 region: CASSERQGSYEQYF. In DNA, the CDR3 is TGTGCCAGCAGCGAGCGACAGGGCTCCTACGAGCAGTACTTC. The whole variable domain, filled in from reference TRBV11-2 and TRBJ2-7, reads EAGVAQSPRYKIIEKRQSVAFWCNPISGHATLYWYQQILGQGPKLLIQFQNNGVVDDSQLPKDRFSAERLKGVDSTLKIQPAKLEDSAVYLCASSERQGSYEQYFGPGTRLTVT.

This chain links TRBV9 with TRBJ2-2, with D perhaps TRBD1 (5 bases). The CDR3 is made up of 16 amino acids. Germline lookup yields CDR1 SGDLS and CDR2 YYNGEE. Trimming cost V 4 bases and J 2 bases, with 15 bases left between them. CDR3 loop: CASSSSQGPNTGELFF. CDR3 nucleotides: TGTGCCAGCAGCTCCTCCCAGGGCCCCAACACCGGGGAGCTGTTTTTT.

The rearrangement uses TRBV18 and TRBJ1-2; a weak D match, TRBD1 (5 bases). There are 13 residues in the CDR3. Trimming stripped 3 bases from V and 8 bases from J, with 13 bases between. Germline V gene data show CDR1 as KGHSH and CDR2 as LQKENI. For the CDR3, the DNA is TGTGCCAGCTCACCCCAGGGAGCGGGGGGCTACACCTTC. Amino acid sequence: CASSPQGAGGYTF. The full variable domain, completed using reference TRBV18 and TRBJ1-2, is NAGVMQNPRHLVRRRGQEARLRCSPMKGHSHVYWYRQLPEEGLKFMVYLQKENIIDESGMPKERFSAEFPKEGPSILRIQQVVRGDSAAYFCASSPQGAGGYTFGSGTRLTVV.

The V and J genes are TRBV25-1 and TRBJ2-5; 9 bases fit TRBD1. The CDR3 spans 16 residues. Germline V gene sequence: CDR1 MGHDK, CDR2 SYGVNS. Trimming at V came to 3 bases and at J to 5 bases, leaving 10 bases not matched to a gene. The CDR3 region has the DNA TGTGCCAGCAGTGAGTGGGGACAGGGACGAGGGGAGACCCAGTACTTC. Its translation: CASSEWGQGRGETQYF.

The chain uses TRBV27 and TRBJ1-4; TRBD1 agrees at 7 bases. This CDR3 spans 14 amino acids. Germline V gives CDR1 MNHEY, CDR2 SMNVEV (reference sequence). The trim removed 6 bases at V and 8 bases at J, leaving 9 bases unmatched. In DNA, the CDR3 is TGTGCCAGCAGCCCGACAGGGTTCGGCGAAAAACTGTTTTTT. This translates into CASSPTGFGEKLFF.

The J gene is TRBJ1-3, the V gene TRBV7-2; D perhaps matches TRBD1 (5 bases). Germline V gene sequence: CDR1 SGHTA, CDR2 FQGNSA. V lost 1 base and J lost 0, with 7 bases in between. The CDR3 sequence is 15 residues long. CDR3: CASSLGQGSGNTIYF. The CDR3, as DNA: TGTGCCAGCAGCTTAGGGCAGGGCTCTGGAAACACCATATATTTT.

The rearrangement links TRBV28 to TRBJ1-1; 10 nucleotides match TRBD1. The CDR3 loop spans 14 amino acids. J was trimmed by 5 bases and V by 5 bases; bases with no gene match: 5. Germline values: CDR1 MDHEN, CDR2 SYDVKM. CDR3 sequence reads: CASSPRTGGTEAFF. The DNA for the CDR3 is TGTGCCAGCAGTCCTAGGACAGGGGGGACTGAAGCTTTCTTT.

This clone was detected a few times. The chain has TRBV7-6 and TRBJ2-7; TRBD1 matches 9 bases. Germline V lookup: CDR1 SGHVS, CDR2 FNYEAQ. The CDR3 has 16 amino acids. V dropped 2 bases and J dropped 0; count of bases not matched to a gene: 5. Here the CDR3 reads CASSLMGQGVSYEQYF. The CDR3 DNA reads TGTGCCAGCAGCTTAATGGGACAGGGTGTCTCCTACGAGCAGTACTTC.